A single sample is the source of the 32 T cell receptor beta chains below, sequenced in a study of Ad26.COV2.S vaccination and SARS-CoV-2 variants. TCRdb keeps only in-frame clones here, not all; method: immunoSEQ multiplex PCR. The repertoire holds 300,000 to 400,000 clones, with roughly 84% as singletons. The treatment is: roughly 18 received Ad26.COV2.S at low or high dose, single or two shots; a few received placebo; per-sample allocation not given. All samples were drawn on day 63, counting from the first vaccine or placebo injection. The sequenced sample was peripheral blood, obtained in a trial of Ad26.COV2.S vaccine versus placebo. The receptors come from a person aged 18-60 years who received the Ad26.COV2.S COVID-19 vaccine or a placebo.

The chain is built from TRBV6-5 and TRBJ2-2, with D perhaps given as TRBD1 or TRBD2 (5 bases each). V was shortened by 9 bases and J by 4 bases, with 12 bases between the two germline ends. The CDR3 is made up of 13 amino acids. Germline loops: CDR1 MNHEY, CDR2 SVGAGI. The DNA for the CDR3 is TGTGCCAGTCGGAATGGGGGCACCGGGGAGCTGTTTTTT. It specifies CASRNGGTGELFF.

The chain joins TRBV10-3 to TRBJ1-1; 7 nucleotides match TRBD1. Trimming cost V 6 bases and J 6 bases; bases outside gene matches: 10. The CDR3 length is 14 residues. CDR1 is ENHRY and CDR2 is SYGVKD in the germline V gene. The CDR3: CAIRSLGQVPEAFF. In nucleotides, the CDR3 is TGTGCCATCAGGTCCTTAGGACAGGTACCTGAAGCTTTCTTT.

V usage is TRBV11-2 and J usage is TRBJ1-2; D is unclear. V lost 4 bases, J lost 8 bases, and 17 bases lay in between. The CDR3 contains 14 residues. Germline CDR1 SGHAT, CDR2 FQNNGV. This chain's CDR3 is CASSSGIHVRGYTF. The CDR3 DNA follows: TGTGCCAGCAGCTCGGGCATCCATGTGAGGGGCTACACCTTC.

This clone was counted only a few times. V usage is TRBV27 and J usage is TRBJ1-6; D is unclear. Trimming left V 5 bases short and J 1 base short, with 6 bases between. From germline, CDR1 is MNHEY and CDR2 SMNVEV (reference sequence). The CDR3 has 14 residues. The CDR3 sequence is CASSSRSYNSPLHF. As DNA, the CDR3 is TGTGCCAGCAGTAGTCGGTCCTATAATTCACCCCTCCACTTT.

V is TRBV11-2 and J is TRBJ1-1; unclear D gene. V shed 1 base and J shed 3 bases, with 6 bases lying between them. Germline CDR1 reads SGHAT; CDR2 reads FQNNGV. The CDR3 spans 13 residues. CDR3 residues: CASSLGKDTEAFF. Written as DNA, the CDR3 is TGTGCCAGCAGCTTAGGGAAAGACACTGAAGCTTTCTTT.

The V gene is TRBV3-1 (or the pseudogene TRBV3-2), the J gene TRBJ2-3; D gene unclear. Trimming took 5 bases from V and 1 from J, leaving 10 bases between them. Germline V gene data show CDR1 as LGHDT and CDR2 as YNNKEL (reference sequence). The CDR3 has 14 residues. CDR3 in DNA: TGTGCCAGCAGCAAAGTCAAGGGCACAGATACGCAGTATTTT. Amino acid sequence: CASSKVKGTDTQYF.

In nucleotides, the CDR3 is TGTGCCAGCAGTTTATCAAGGGACAGCCAGTACTTC. Encoded protein: CASSLSRDSQYF. V and J are TRBV12-3 or TRBV12-4 and TRBJ2-7; 7 bases are a match to TRBD1. This CDR3 is built from 12 residues. J was trimmed by 10 bases and V by 2 bases; bases with no gene match: 5.

The genes are TRBV18 and TRBJ2-1; 11 nucleotides line up with TRBD2. The CDR3 loop spans 15 amino acids. The germline gives CDR1 KGHSH, CDR2 LQKENI. The ends lost 5 bases at V and 4 bases at J; junction bases unmatched: 4. The CDR3 protein is CASSASSGGYNEQFF. CDR3 DNA sequence: TGTGCCAGCTCAGCTTCTAGCGGGGGGTACAATGAGCAGTTCTTC.

The chain combines TRBV5-5 with TRBJ1-4; D is unclear. CDR3 length: 14 residues. Trimming removed 4 bases at V and 6 bases at J, with 13 bases between. Germline V CDR1 and CDR2: SGHKS, YYEKEE (reference sequence). DNA for the CDR3: TGTGCCAGCAGCACCGAGTTGAGGCATGAAAAACTGTTTTTT. Its protein is CASSTELRHEKLFF.

The chain links TRBV7-8 to TRBJ1-1; maybe TRBD1 (6 bases). The CDR3 is made up of 13 amino acids. V shed 1 base and J shed 10 bases, with 13 bases lying between them. Germline CDR1 is SGHVS and CDR2 is FQNEAQ. The CDR3 loop reads CASSLGSGVGAFF. The CDR3 DNA follows: TGTGCCAGCAGCTTAGGGTCAGGGGTGGGAGCTTTCTTT.

This chain joins TRBV11-1 and TRBJ1-6; D is undetermined. The CDR3 has 15 residues. V lost 1 base and J lost 4, with 8 bases in between. Per germline, CDR1 SGHAT and CDR2 FQDESV (reference sequence). The CDR3 DNA reads TGTGCCAGCAGCTTAGTACGGACGTATAATTCACCCCTCCACTTT. Its translation is CASSLVRTYNSPLHF. Filled out from reference TRBV11-1 and TRBJ1-6, the complete variable domain reads EAEVAQSPRYKITEKSQAVAFWCDPISGHATLYWYRQILGQGPELLVQFQDESVVDDSQLPKDRFSAERLKGVDSTLKIQPAELGDSAMYLCASSLVRTYNSPLHFGNGTRLTVT.

The chain links TRBV5-1 to TRBJ2-7; 10 nucleotides align to TRBD2. Germline-derived CDR1 and CDR2 are SGHRS and YFSETQ. J was trimmed by 1 base and V by 2 bases; bases with no gene match: 9. This CDR3 is 17 amino acids long. The CDR3 reads CASSFASGGTLSYEQYF. The CDR3 DNA is TGCGCCAGCAGCTTTGCTAGCGGGGGCACACTATCCTACGAGCAGTACTTC.

This chain joins TRBV30 and TRBJ2-7, with TRBD1 matching 7 bases. This CDR3 has 11 residues. In germline, CDR1 is GTSNPN, CDR2 SVGIG (reference sequence). V was pared by 2 bases and J by 9 bases, with 4 bases of the junction left unmatched. The CDR3 is CAWSRTGRQYF. The CDR3 nucleotides are TGTGCCTGGAGTAGGACAGGTAGGCAGTACTTC.

The V gene is TRBV3-1 (or the pseudogene TRBV3-2), the J gene TRBJ1-1; D might be TRBD1 (5 bases). V lost 1 base to trimming and J lost 12 bases, with 24 bases between them. Germline assignment: CDR1 LGHDT and CDR2 YNNKEL (reference sequence). CDR3 length: 16 residues. The CDR3 here is CASSQGVSGRGVITFF. In DNA, the CDR3 is TGTGCCAGCAGCCAAGGGGTATCAGGGAGGGGCGTTATAACTTTCTTT.

The V and J genes are TRBV19 and TRBJ2-3; D call uncertain. The CDR3 sequence is 12 residues long. Trimming removed 4 bases from V and 6 bases from J, with 8 bases in between. Per the germline V gene, CDR1 is LNHDA and CDR2 is SQIVND (reference sequence). CDR3 in amino acids: CASSNSPDTQYF. As DNA, the CDR3 is TGTGCCAGTAGTAACTCACCGGATACGCAGTATTTT.

V and J are TRBV4-1 and TRBJ1-1; D ambiguous. The V gene's germline CDR1 is MGHRA and CDR2 YSYEKL. This CDR3 comprises 15 residues. V shed 0 bases and J shed 2 bases, with 10 bases lying between them. CDR3 nucleotide sequence: TGCGCCAGCAGCCAAGATATTGGCAGAAACACTGAAGCTTTCTTT. This sequence encodes CASSQDIGRNTEAFF.

The CDR3 DNA sequence: TGTGCCAGCAGCTTAAGCCCGTGGACAGGGATTAGCAATCAGCCCCAGCATTTT. Its translation: CASSLSPWTGISNQPQHF. This rearrangement joins TRBV7-8 to TRBJ1-5; 8 nucleotides line up with TRBD1. The CDR3 runs 18 residues. Per the germline V gene, CDR1 is SGHVS and CDR2 is FQNEAQ. J gave up 0 bases and V 2 bases, and 9 bases lay outside the gene matches.

The chain is built from TRBV30 and TRBJ2-7, with D maybe TRBD2 (5 bases). V shed 5 bases and J shed 0 bases, with 14 bases lying between them. Germline V gives CDR1 GTSNPN, CDR2 SVGIG (reference sequence). The CDR3 is made up of 14 amino acids. CDR3 sequence reads: CAWGGLLSSYEQYF. CDR3 bases: TGTGCCTGGGGAGGTCTCCTTAGCTCCTACGAGCAGTACTTC.

The rearrangement joins TRBV27 to TRBJ1-1, with TRBD1 as a possible D gene (6 bases). The V gene lost 0 bases and the J gene lost 7 bases, with 9 bases spanning the gap. The CDR3 runs to 13 residues. Germline values: CDR1 MNHEY, CDR2 SMNVEV (reference sequence). CDR3: CASSLSLTGEAFF. The CDR3, as DNA: TGTGCCAGCAGTTTATCCCTGACAGGTGAAGCTTTCTTT.

This clone was seen a single time. The V and J genes are TRBV29-1 and TRBJ1-2; D is ambiguous. This CDR3 has 12 residues. V was clipped by 7 bases and J by 0 bases, with 9 bases between them. Germline V gives CDR1 SQVTM, CDR2 ANQGSEA. The CDR3 DNA reads as TGCAGCGCCGTAGAAGCTAACTATGGCTACACCTTC. It encodes CSAVEANYGYTF.

CDR3 protein: CASSYSSGGNQPQHF. The CDR3 bases are TGTGCCAGCAGTTACTCGTCCGGGGGCAATCAGCCCCAGCATTTT. This chain joins TRBV6-5 and TRBJ1-5, with D hard to call. The germline gives CDR1 MNHEY, CDR2 SVGAGI. V was shortened by 0 bases and J by 2 bases, with 8 bases between the two germline ends. CDR3 length equals 15 residues.

This clone occurred a few times. The rearrangement uses TRBV14 and TRBJ2-5; perhaps TRBD2 as D (6 bases). CDR3 length: 15 amino acids. The V gene lost 2 bases and the J gene lost 4 bases, with 14 bases spanning the gap. From germline, CDR1 is SGHDN and CDR2 FVKESK. The CDR3, as DNA: TGTGCCAGCAGCCAAACGTCGGGCGGGGCAGAGACCCAGTACTTC. Protein: CASSQTSGGAETQYF.

The chain recombines TRBV9 with TRBJ1-5; D not certain. CDR1 is SGDLS, CDR2 YYNGEE, per germline. CDR3 length equals 14 residues. V was shortened by 10 bases and J by 5 bases, with 19 bases between the two germline ends. The CDR3 DNA reads as TGTGCCGGGTATCAAAACAGCTTCCATCAGCCCCAGCATTTT. Translated: CAGYQNSFHQPQHF.

Comment on this clone: Being one base from a much bigger clone, this may be a read error. CDR3 loop: CASSFPGGEQYF. CDR3 DNA sequence: TGTGCCAGCAGTTTCCCAGGGGGCGAGCAGTACTTC. The V call is TRBV6-5, the J call TRBJ2-7; 7 nucleotides agree with TRBD1. The trim removed 4 bases at V and 6 bases at J, leaving 3 bases unmatched. Germline loops: CDR1 MNHEY, CDR2 SVGAGI. The CDR3 extends over 12 amino acids.

In this sample, this clone turned up a few times. The chain has TRBV7-9 and TRBJ1-1; tentatively, D is TRBD1 (5 bases). The CDR3 runs to 16 residues. Between the trimmed V and J ends, which lost 5 bases and 8 bases, there was a span of 24 bases. CDR1 and CDR2 from the germline V gene are SEHNR and FQNEAQ (reference sequence). In nucleotides, the CDR3 is TGTGCCAGCAGCCCCGGGACCACCGGGCTGGTGACGGAAGCTTTCTTT. Protein: CASSPGTTGLVTEAFF.

V gene TRBV14 combines with J gene TRBJ2-3, with TRBD2 as a possible D gene (6 bases). Trimming removed 1 base from V and 1 base from J, with 9 bases in between. The CDR3 has 15 residues. Germline V gives CDR1 SGHDN, CDR2 FVKESK. CDR3 amino acids: CASSQGGGGTDTQYF. As DNA, the CDR3 is TGTGCCAGCAGCCAAGGGGGCGGGGGCACAGATACGCAGTATTTT.

This clone has only a few counts. The rearrangement uses TRBV2 and TRBJ1-6; D gene unclear. V was shortened by 8 bases and J by 10 bases, with 18 bases between the two germline ends. The CDR3 loop spans 14 amino acids. CDR1 and CDR2 from the germline V gene are SNHLY and FYNNEI. CDR3 DNA: TGTGCCAGCCACCCGCCCGGGTCAAGCTCACCCCTCCACTTT. It translates to CASHPPGSSSPLHF.

The chain combines TRBV6-1 with TRBJ2-7; D is uncertain. The germline CDR1 and CDR2 sequences are MNHNS and SASEGT. V lost 1 base to trimming and J lost 5 bases, with 9 bases between them. The CDR3 has 13 residues. This CDR3 is CASSEVGTDEQYF. CDR3 coding DNA: TGTGCCAGCAGTGAAGTAGGTACCGACGAGCAGTACTTC.

The rearrangement links TRBV4-1 to TRBJ1-3; a possible D gene is TRBD1 (5 bases). The V end was cut by 3 bases, the J end by 0 bases, with 12 bases between. Germline CDR1 and CDR2: MGHRA and YSYEKL. There are 16 residues in the CDR3. The CDR3: CASSQKQVFSGNTIYF. The DNA for the CDR3 is TGCGCCAGCAGCCAGAAACAGGTATTCTCTGGAAACACCATATATTTT.

The rearrangement links TRBV6-1 to TRBJ1-4; D is undetermined. Germline V gene lookup returns CDR1 MNHNS and CDR2 SASEGT. Trimming cost V 1 base and J 4 bases, with 16 bases left between them. This CDR3 has 17 amino acids. As DNA, the CDR3 is TGTGCCAGCAGTGAAGGCCTCCTAAGAGGGTTTAATGAAAAACTGTTTTTT. This sequence encodes CASSEGLLRGFNEKLFF.

J is TRBJ2-2 and V is TRBV4-2; TRBD1 is a possible D gene (6 bases). Germline lookup yields CDR1 LGHNA and CDR2 YNFKEQ. This CDR3 has 16 residues. With 0 bases removed from V and 7 bases from J, the gap between germline ends came to 15 bases. CDR3 sequence reads: CASSQDLAGAGGELFF. Here the CDR3 DNA reads TGTGCCAGCAGCCAAGATCTCGCAGGGGCTGGCGGGGAGCTGTTTTTT.

This chain joins TRBV7-2 and TRBJ1-2; perhaps TRBD1 as D (6 bases). Looked up from germline, CDR1 is SGHTA and CDR2 is FQGNSA. CDR3 length equals 16 residues. The ends were cut back, 0 bases at V and 2 bases at J, with 13 bases in the middle. The CDR3 sequence is CASSLAGQGRNYGYTF. In DNA, the CDR3 is TGTGCCAGCAGCTTAGCTGGCCAGGGGCGGAACTATGGCTACACCTTC. Using reference TRBV7-2 and TRBJ1-2 for the parts outside the CDR3, the full variable domain is GAGVSQSPSNKVTEKGKDVELRCDPISGHTALYWYRQSLGQGLEFLIYFQGNSAPDKSGLPSDRFSAERTGGSVSTLTIQRTQQEDSAVYLCASSLAGQGRNYGYTFGSGTRLTVV.